What follows are 22 T cell receptor beta chains derived from one specimen sequenced in a study of T cells after yellow fever vaccination. Via MiXCR, TCRdb re-called the 5' RACE reads, giving one row per CDR3 protein. Of just under 600,000 distinct CDR3 sequences in the sample, 13% were seen once. The specimen was PBMCs, collected on the day of the yellow fever booster vaccination. The receptors were gathered from a man aged 25-45 years who received the YFV17D yellow fever vaccine.

V gene TRBV7-2 combines with J gene TRBJ2-5, with D possibly being TRBD1 (5 bases). The CDR3 is 15 amino acids. CDR1 is SGHTA, CDR2 FQGNSA, per germline. V was trimmed by 2 bases and J by 3 bases, leaving 13 bases between them. This CDR3 reads CASSLRQGRKETQYF. For the CDR3, the DNA is TGTGCCAGCAGCTTAAGGCAGGGCAGGAAAGAGACCCAGTACTTC.

There are many counts of this clonotype. The CDR3 loop reads CASSSTSGSADTQYF. Written as DNA, the CDR3 is TGCGCCAGCAGCTCCACTAGCGGGAGCGCAGATACGCAGTATTTT. The V gene is TRBV5-1, the J gene TRBJ2-3; 11 nucleotides align to TRBD2. V trimming: 3 bases; J trimming: 4 bases; junction bases outside the gene matches: 4. CDR1 is SGHRS, CDR2 YFSETQ, per germline. The CDR3 consists of 15 residues.

The chain links TRBV10-3 to TRBJ2-1; 7 nucleotides line up with TRBD1. The germline V gene encodes CDR1 ENHRY and CDR2 SYGVKD. The CDR3 loop spans 16 amino acids. V was clipped by 4 bases and J by 2 bases; unmatched bases: 8. The CDR3, as DNA: TGTGCCATCAGTGGACAGGGTAGATCCCCCTACAATGAGCAGTTCTTC. This sequence encodes CAISGQGRSPYNEQFF.

The J gene is TRBJ1-3, the V gene TRBV6-1; D is ambiguous. CDR1 is MNHNS, CDR2 SASEGT, per germline. V was cut by 5 bases and J by 2 bases, with 7 bases left in between. The CDR3 is 13 residues long. In DNA, the CDR3 is TGTGCCAGCAGTACGAGGACTGGAAACACCATATATTTT. This gives the protein CASSTRTGNTIYF.

The CDR3 coding sequence is TGCAGTGCTAGTGCGGCCCTCTCCTACAATGAGCAGTTCTTC. Translation gives CSASAALSYNEQFF. The gene calls are TRBV20-1 and TRBJ2-1, with no clear D. The germline CDR1 and CDR2 sequences are DFQATT and SNEGSKA (reference sequence). The CDR3 has 14 residues. V dropped 3 bases and J dropped 0 bases, with 9 bases sitting between them.

The V call is TRBV4-1, the J call TRBJ2-1; 11 nucleotides align to TRBD2. CDR1 and CDR2 from the germline V gene are MGHRA and YSYEKL. The CDR3 extends over 16 amino acids. With V trimmed by 1 base and J by 9 bases, 8 bases remained unmatched. This CDR3 is CASSQVRLAGGGEQFF. CDR3 in DNA: TGCGCCAGCAGCCAAGTACGTCTAGCGGGAGGAGGTGAGCAGTTCTTC.

This clonotype was observed a handful of times. V gene TRBV7-2 combines with J gene TRBJ2-2, with 10 bases matching TRBD2. The CDR3 has 17 amino acids. The V gene's germline CDR1 is SGHTA and CDR2 FQGNSA. V dropped 1 base and J dropped 4; count of bases not matched to a gene: 6. The CDR3 DNA follows: TGTGCCAGCAGCTTAGTGGTGGGACTAGCGACCACCGGGGAGCTGTTTTTT. It is translated as CASSLVVGLATTGELFF.

This clonotype has a handful of counts. This sequence joins TRBV14 and TRBJ2-1, with 10 bases identical to TRBD2. In germline, CDR1 is SGHDN, CDR2 FVKESK. With V trimmed by 4 bases and J by 3 bases, 6 bases remained unmatched. The CDR3 extends over 16 amino acids. DNA for the CDR3: TGTGCCAGCAGCCCATTACTAGCGGGGATCTACAATGAGCAGTTCTTC. Translated, it gives CASSPLLAGIYNEQFF.

The rearrangement uses TRBV5-1 and TRBJ2-1; 7 bases agree with TRBD2. Losses at the gene ends were 4 bases for V and 2 bases for J; bases not matched to a gene: 9. From germline, CDR1 is SGHRS and CDR2 YFSETQ. The CDR3 extends over 16 amino acids. Here the CDR3 reads CASSRLPSGTYNEQFF. The CDR3 DNA follows: TGCGCCAGCAGCCGCTTGCCTAGCGGAACCTACAATGAGCAGTTCTTC.

The chain links TRBV4-3 to TRBJ2-1; 8 nucleotides align to TRBD2. Germline V gene lookup returns CDR1 LGHNA and CDR2 YSLEER. V trimming: 0 bases; J trimming: 3 bases; junction bases outside the gene matches: 4. The CDR3 consists of 16 residues. CDR3 region: CASSQDGGGIYNEQFF. CDR3 nucleotide sequence: TGCGCCAGCAGCCAAGATGGCGGGGGGATCTACAATGAGCAGTTCTTC.

The rearrangement uses TRBV18 and TRBJ2-1; no firm D call. The CDR3 sequence is 13 residues long. Trimming took 6 bases from V and 7 from J, leaving 13 bases between them. The V gene's germline CDR1 is KGHSH and CDR2 LQKENI. CDR3 sequence reads: CASSPAARNEQFF. DNA for the CDR3: TGTGCCAGCTCTCCAGCTGCTAGGAATGAGCAGTTCTTC.

This clonotype showed up just a few times. This chain connects TRBV5-1 to TRBJ1-6; the match to TRBD1 covers 7 bases. Germline-derived CDR1 and CDR2 are SGHRS and YFSETQ. CDR3 size: 15 residues. V lost 5 bases and J lost 8; bases outside the gene matches: 10. The CDR3 DNA reads as TGCGCCAGCAGTCGTAACAGGGGCGAAGATTCACCCCTCCACTTT. It translates to CASSRNRGEDSPLHF.

The table lists this clonotype with a few counts. The chain uses TRBV7-7 and TRBJ2-5; tentatively, D is TRBD1 (6 bases). The length of the CDR3 is 13 residues. CDR1 is SSHAT, CDR2 FNYEAQ, per germline (reference sequence). The V gene lost 5 bases and the J gene lost 5 bases, with 12 bases spanning the gap. CDR3 in amino acids: CASSRQDSETQYF. The CDR3 DNA sequence: TGTGCCAGCAGCCGACAGGACTCGGAGACCCAGTACTTC.

This clonotype was detected a few times. The V gene is TRBV7-8, the J gene TRBJ2-7, with D maybe TRBD2 (6 bases). The CDR3 spans 21 residues. Trimming took 4 bases from V and 1 from J, leaving 32 bases between them. Per the germline V gene, CDR1 is SGHVS and CDR2 is FQNEAQ. CDR3 DNA sequence: TGTGCCAGCAGCTGCCTTACGGGGGTGATACCAGCCTCCATGGTGTCCTACGAGCAGTACTTC. Its protein product is CASSCLTGVIPASMVSYEQYF.

Only a few counts were recorded for this clonotype. The chain employs TRBV7-6 and TRBJ1-3; D is unresolved. The length of the CDR3 is 16 residues. The V and J ends lost 3 bases and 0 bases respectively, with 12 bases between them. Germline V gives CDR1 SGHVS, CDR2 FNYEAQ. CDR3 protein: CASSFKLPGSGNTIYF. The CDR3 DNA sequence: TGTGCCAGCAGCTTTAAGCTCCCCGGCTCTGGAAACACCATATATTTT. The full variable domain, in which reference TRBV7-6 and TRBJ1-3 provide the parts outside the CDR3, is GAGVSQSPRYKVTKRGQDVALRCDPISGHVSLYWYRQALGQGPEFLTYFNYEAQQDKSGLPNDRFSAERPEGSISTLTIQRTEQRDSAMYRCASSFKLPGSGNTIYFGEGSWLTVV.

This clonotype was seen a few times. The CDR3 sequence is CSASLPLPGGHGELFF. In nucleotides, the CDR3 is TGCAGTGCTAGCCTCCCCTTGCCAGGGGGCCACGGGGAGCTGTTTTTT. The chain employs TRBV20-1 and TRBJ2-2; 8 bases are a match to TRBD1. With 3 bases clipped from V and 7 bases from J, the junction kept 13 bases outside the gene matches. CDR3 length: 16 residues. Germline V gene sequence: CDR1 DFQATT, CDR2 SNEGSKA (reference sequence).

The chain uses TRBV18 and TRBJ2-7; 7 bases align to TRBD1. V lost 2 bases, J lost 7 bases, and 5 bases stayed unmatched. The CDR3 loop spans 13 amino acids. CDR1 is KGHSH and CDR2 is LQKENI in the germline V gene. CDR3 nucleotide sequence: TGTGCCAGCTCACCAGACAGGGTTGGGGAGCAGTACTTC. As protein: CASSPDRVGEQYF.

This chain's CDR3 is CSVEEQGARGGYTF. The CDR3 DNA reads as TGCAGCGTTGAAGAACAGGGGGCCCGTGGTGGCTACACCTTC. This chain connects TRBV29-1 to TRBJ1-2; 9 bases map to TRBD1. The germline gives CDR1 SQVTM, CDR2 ANQGSEA. The length of the CDR3 is 14 residues. J lost 7 bases, V lost 0 bases, and 6 bases had no gene match.

In this sample, this clonotype turned up a few times. The CDR3 DNA reads as TGTGCCAGCAGCCCTATTAGCGGACACTACGAGCAGTACTTC. Its translation: CASSPISGHYEQYF. V usage is TRBV14 and J usage is TRBJ2-7; the D gene is possibly TRBD2 (6 bases). The V end lost 4 bases, the J end lost 3 bases, and 13 bases lay between the germline ends. The germline gives CDR1 SGHDN, CDR2 FVKESK. CDR3 size: 14 residues.

Ten or more counts support this clonotype. The rearrangement joins TRBV7-2 to TRBJ2-2; D unclear. The CDR3 runs 14 residues. Germline V lookup: CDR1 SGHTA, CDR2 FQGNSA. Trimming shortened V by 1 base and J by 0 bases, and 3 bases separated the two germline ends. The CDR3 here is CASSLEANTGELFF. The CDR3 nucleotides are TGTGCCAGCAGCTTAGAAGCGAACACCGGGGAGCTGTTTTTT.

This clonotype was observed a handful of times. The chain carries TRBV15 and TRBJ2-3, with D possibly matching TRBD2 (6 bases). The CDR3 is 15 amino acids. Germline V gene lookup returns CDR1 LNHNV and CDR2 YYDKDF (reference sequence). Deletions cut 6 bases from V and 0 bases from J, with 13 bases between. This CDR3 reads CATSPRGPSTDTQYF. The CDR3 DNA sequence: TGTGCCACCAGTCCGCGGGGACCCAGCACAGATACGCAGTATTTT.

The J gene is TRBJ2-3, the V gene TRBV7-2; unclear D gene. V dropped 5 bases and J dropped 3 bases, with 6 bases sitting between them. This CDR3 comprises 12 residues. Germline-derived CDR1 and CDR2 are SGHTA and FQGNSA. CDR3 sequence reads: CASSRMTDTQYF. CDR3 coding DNA: TGTGCCAGCAGCCGTATGACAGATACGCAGTATTTT. The complete variable domain, with remaining parts taken from reference TRBV7-2 and TRBJ2-3, reads GAGVSQSPSNKVTEKGKDVELRCDPISGHTALYWYRQSLGQGLEFLIYFQGNSAPDKSGLPSDRFSAERTGGSVSTLTIQRTQQEDSAVYLCASSRMTDTQYFGPGTRLTVL.